A single sample is the source of the 9 T cell receptor beta chains below, sequenced in a study of T cell responses to AZD1222 COVID-19 vaccine. The repertoire was sequenced with immunoSEQ multiplex PCR; TCRdb's copy has only in-frame clones and lacks some. The sample has about 100,000 clones; 70% to 90% are singletons. The sequences come from peripheral blood, collected on day 0 of AZD1222 vaccination. These receptors all come from an adult in good health.

The J gene is TRBJ2-3, the V gene TRBV5-4; TRBD2 aligns across 7 bases. Germline assignment: CDR1 SGHNT and CDR2 YYREEE (reference sequence). The junction had 18 bases not matched to a gene; V was cut back by 2 bases and J by 3 bases. The CDR3 is 19 residues long. The CDR3 spells CASSFIAELAPGGTDTQYF. The CDR3 nucleotides are TGTGCCAGCAGCTTCATAGCGGAGCTAGCGCCGGGAGGTACAGATACGCAGTATTTT.

This chain links TRBV19 with TRBJ2-4; no reliable D call. V shed 6 bases and J shed 4 bases, with 7 bases lying between them. CDR3 length equals 12 residues. Germline V gene sequence: CDR1 LNHDA, CDR2 SQIVND (reference sequence). CDR3 sequence reads: CASRGQKNIQYF. The CDR3, as DNA: TGTGCCAGTAGAGGTCAGAAAAACATTCAGTACTTC.

The CDR3 DNA is TGTGCCAGCTCACCACCGACCGGCCCTGAAGCTTTCTTT. This gives the protein CASSPPTGPEAFF. J is TRBJ1-1 and V is TRBV18; no definite D call. Germline V gene lookup returns CDR1 KGHSH and CDR2 LQKENI. This CDR3 has 13 amino acids. V was trimmed by 0 bases and J by 6 bases, leaving 8 bases between them.

The CDR3 region is CASSLSTGELFF. In DNA form, the CDR3 reads TGTGCCAGCAGCTTGAGCACCGGGGAGCTGTTTTTT. The chain couples TRBV7-9 to TRBJ2-2, with D unclear. The CDR3 spans 12 residues. Trimming removed 3 bases at V and 4 bases at J, with 3 bases between. From germline, CDR1 is SEHNR and CDR2 FQNEAQ (reference sequence).

V gene TRBV11-3 combines with J gene TRBJ2-7; D call uncertain. V lost 1 base, J lost 7 bases, and 11 bases lay in between. From germline, CDR1 is SGHNT and CDR2 YENEEA. CDR3 length equals 13 residues. The CDR3 DNA follows: TGTGCCAGCAGCTTAGGACCCCTCGGGGAGCAGTACTTC. This gives the protein CASSLGPLGEQYF.

The V call is TRBV4-3, the J call TRBJ2-3; unclear D gene. Trimming removed 0 bases at V and 8 bases at J, with 15 bases between. The germline CDR1 and CDR2 sequences are LGHNA and YSLEER. The CDR3 runs 15 residues. The CDR3 region is CASSQDRALQTTQYF. CDR3 nucleotide sequence: TGCGCCAGCAGCCAAGATCGAGCCCTCCAAACTACGCAGTATTTT.

The V call is TRBV15, the J call TRBJ2-5; tentatively, D is TRBD1 or TRBD2 (5 bases each). Germline CDR1 LNHNV, CDR2 YYDKDF (reference sequence). V was cut by 5 bases and J by 4 bases, with 11 bases left in between. The CDR3 extends over 13 amino acids. The CDR3 is CATSQRDRETQYF. The CDR3 DNA is TGTGCCACCAGCCAAAGGGACCGAGAGACCCAGTACTTC.

The chain is built from TRBV7-8 and TRBJ1-1, with D unclear. Looked up from germline, CDR1 is SGHVS and CDR2 is FQNEAQ. The CDR3 is 15 residues long. Trimming took off 2 bases at V and 4 bases at J, with 14 bases between the two ends. The DNA of the CDR3 is TGTGCCAGCAGCTTAAGAGGCCCCCGGGGCACTGAAGCTTTCTTT. The encoded protein is CASSLRGPRGTEAFF.

CDR3 region: CASQLGGRGETQYF. The CDR3 nucleotides read TGTGCCAGCCAGCTAGGGGGGCGCGGGGAGACCCAGTACTTC. V and J are TRBV6-5 and TRBJ2-5, with D perhaps assigned TRBD1 or TRBD2 (6 bases each). CDR1 and CDR2 (germline): MNHEY, SVGAGI. The V end was cut by 8 bases, the J end by 5 bases, with 18 bases between. This CDR3 spans 14 amino acids.